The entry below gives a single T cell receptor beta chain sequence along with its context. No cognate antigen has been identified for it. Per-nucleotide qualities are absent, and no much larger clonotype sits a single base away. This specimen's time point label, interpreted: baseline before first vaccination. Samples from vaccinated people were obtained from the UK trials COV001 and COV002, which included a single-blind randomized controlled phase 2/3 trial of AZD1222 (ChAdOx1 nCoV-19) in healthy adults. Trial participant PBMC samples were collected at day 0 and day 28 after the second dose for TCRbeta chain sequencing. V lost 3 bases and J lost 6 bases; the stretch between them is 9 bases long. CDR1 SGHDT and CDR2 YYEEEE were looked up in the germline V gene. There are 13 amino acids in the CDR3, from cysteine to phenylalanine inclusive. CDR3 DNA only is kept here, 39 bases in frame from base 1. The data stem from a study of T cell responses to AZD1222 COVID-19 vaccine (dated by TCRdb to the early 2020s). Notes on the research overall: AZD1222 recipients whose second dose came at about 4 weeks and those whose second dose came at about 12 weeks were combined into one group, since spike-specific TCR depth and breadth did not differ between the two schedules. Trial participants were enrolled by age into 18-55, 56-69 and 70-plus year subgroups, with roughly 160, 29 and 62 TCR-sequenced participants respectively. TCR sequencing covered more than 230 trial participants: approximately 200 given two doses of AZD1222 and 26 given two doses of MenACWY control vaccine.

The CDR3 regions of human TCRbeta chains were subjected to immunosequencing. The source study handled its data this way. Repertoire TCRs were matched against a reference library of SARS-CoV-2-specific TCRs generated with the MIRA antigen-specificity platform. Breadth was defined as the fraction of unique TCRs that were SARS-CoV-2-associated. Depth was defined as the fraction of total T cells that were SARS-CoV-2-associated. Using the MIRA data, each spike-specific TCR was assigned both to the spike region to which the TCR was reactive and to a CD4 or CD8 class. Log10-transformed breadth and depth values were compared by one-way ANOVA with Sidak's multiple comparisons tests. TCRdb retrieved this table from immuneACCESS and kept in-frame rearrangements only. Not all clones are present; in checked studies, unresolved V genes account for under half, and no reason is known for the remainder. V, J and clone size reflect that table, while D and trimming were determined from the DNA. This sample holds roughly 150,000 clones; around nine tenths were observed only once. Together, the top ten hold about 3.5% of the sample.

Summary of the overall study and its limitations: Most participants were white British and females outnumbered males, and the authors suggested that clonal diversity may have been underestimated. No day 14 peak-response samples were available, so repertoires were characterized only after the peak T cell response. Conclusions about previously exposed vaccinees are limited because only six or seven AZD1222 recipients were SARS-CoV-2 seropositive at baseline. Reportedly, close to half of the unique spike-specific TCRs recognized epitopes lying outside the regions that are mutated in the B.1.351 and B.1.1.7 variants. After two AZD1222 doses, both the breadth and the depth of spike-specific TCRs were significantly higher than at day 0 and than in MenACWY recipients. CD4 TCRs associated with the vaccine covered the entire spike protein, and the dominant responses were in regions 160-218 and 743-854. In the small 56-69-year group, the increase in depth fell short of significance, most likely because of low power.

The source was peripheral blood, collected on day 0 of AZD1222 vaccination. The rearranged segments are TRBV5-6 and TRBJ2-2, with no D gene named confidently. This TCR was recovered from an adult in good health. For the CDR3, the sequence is CASSSSSSGELFF. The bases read TGTGCCAGCAGCTCGTCTTCGTCCGGGGAGCTGTTTTTT.